This record concerns one TCR beta chain sequence. The assay was immunoSEQ multiplex PCR, and TCRdb's table has in-frame clones only and misses some. The data contain about 67,000 clones, roughly 94% of them singletons. The data originate from a study of T cell changes during pregnancy in multiple sclerosis. The receptor's source is a female donor with multiple sclerosis, enrolled in a pregnancy study. The specimen was peripheral blood, collected after pregnancy.

The CDR3: CASINSGTGIAGELFF. CDR3 sequence (DNA): TGTGCCAGCATCAACTCCGGGACAGGGATTGCCGGGGAGCTGTTTTTT. The chain combines TRBV2 with TRBJ2-2; 9 bases agree with TRBD1. The junction had 12 bases not matched to a gene; V was cut back by 7 bases and J by 6 bases. There are 16 residues in the CDR3. Germline V gives CDR1 SNHLY, CDR2 FYNNEI.